This record covers a single T cell receptor (beta chain). Its antigen is not known. After extraction with the RNeasy kit, roughly 0.45 to 1 ug of the RNA was reverse transcribed using random hexamers. TCRdb reprocessed the immunoSEQ multiplex PCR reads with MiXCR, giving one entry per CDR3 protein. The sample holds 150,000 to 200,000 distinct CDR3 sequences; roughly 94% are singletons and the top ten take 0.12%. These data are taken from a study of CD8 T cells in Susac syndrome. Study-level background: Blood was drawn from Susac syndrome patients while they were therapy-naive, on corticosteroids, or on intravenous immunoglobulin alone.

The study's findings and limits: The CD4+ T cell repertoires in Susac syndrome did not show any clonal expansion. The study conceded that relatively few individuals underwent its TCR sequencing and HLA analysis.

Sequencing targeted TCR beta in T cells from blood (CD8+ and CD4+). The CDR3 is 13 residues long. CDR1 is SGHTA, CDR2 FQGNSA, per germline. V was cut by 1 base and J by 10 bases, with 10 bases left in between. This chain links TRBV7-2 with TRBJ1-4; D may be TRBD1 (5 bases). The TCR comes from a human donor with Susac syndrome. Sequencing was done on a sample of CD4+ T cells from PBMCs. Here the CDR3 DNA reads TGTGCCAGCAGCTTAGGATGGGGGGGAAAACTGTTTTTT. Its protein is CASSLGWGGKLFF.